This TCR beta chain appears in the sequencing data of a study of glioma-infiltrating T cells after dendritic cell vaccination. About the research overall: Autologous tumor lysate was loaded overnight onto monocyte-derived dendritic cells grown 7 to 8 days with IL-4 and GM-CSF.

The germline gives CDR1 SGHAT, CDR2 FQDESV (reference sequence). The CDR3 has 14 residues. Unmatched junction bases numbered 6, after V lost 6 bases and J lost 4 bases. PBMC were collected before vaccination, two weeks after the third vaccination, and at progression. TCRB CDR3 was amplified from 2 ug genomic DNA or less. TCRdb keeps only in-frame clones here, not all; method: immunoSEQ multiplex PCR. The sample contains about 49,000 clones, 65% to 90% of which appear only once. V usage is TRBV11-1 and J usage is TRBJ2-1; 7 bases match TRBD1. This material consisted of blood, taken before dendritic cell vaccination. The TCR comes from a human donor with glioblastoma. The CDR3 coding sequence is TGTGCCAGCAGATCGGGACAGATTTACAATGAGCAGTTCTTC. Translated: CASRSGQIYNEQFF.